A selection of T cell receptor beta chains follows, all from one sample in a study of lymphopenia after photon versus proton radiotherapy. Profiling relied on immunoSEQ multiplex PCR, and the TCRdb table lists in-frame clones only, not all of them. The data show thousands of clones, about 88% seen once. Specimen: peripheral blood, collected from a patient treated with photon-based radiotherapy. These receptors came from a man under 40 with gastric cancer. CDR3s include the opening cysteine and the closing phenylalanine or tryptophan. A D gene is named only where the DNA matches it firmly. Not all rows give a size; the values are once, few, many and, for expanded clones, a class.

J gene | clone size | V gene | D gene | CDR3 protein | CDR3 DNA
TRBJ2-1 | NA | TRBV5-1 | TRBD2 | CASSLALAGESYNEQFF | TGCGCCAGCAGCTTGGCCCTAGCGGGGGAATCCTACAATGAGCAGTTCTTC
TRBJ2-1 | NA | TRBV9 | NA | CASSAGTGENNEQFF | TGTGCCAGCAGCGCCGGGACTGGCGAAAACAATGAGCAGTTCTTC
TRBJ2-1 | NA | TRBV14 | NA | CASSQERTYNEQFF | TGTGCCAGCAGCCAAGAAAGGACCTACAATGAGCAGTTCTTC
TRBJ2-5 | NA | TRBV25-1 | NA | CASSESNWPFGETQYF | TGTGCCAGCAGTGAAAGTAACTGGCCGTTTGGGGAGACCCAGTACTTC
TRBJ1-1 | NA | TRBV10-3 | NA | CAIRDTGNTEAFF | TGTGCCATCAGGGACACCGGGAACACTGAAGCTTTCTTT
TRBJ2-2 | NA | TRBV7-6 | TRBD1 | CASSLSQGATGELFF | TGTGCCAGCAGCTTATCGCAGGGGGCCACCGGGGAGCTGTTTTTT
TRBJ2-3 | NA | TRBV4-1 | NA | CASSFLPGGADTQYF | TGCGCCAGCAGCTTCTTACCGGGGGGCGCAGATACGCAGTATTTT
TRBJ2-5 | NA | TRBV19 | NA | CATQRSGTGLETQYF | TGTGCCACTCAAAGGAGCGGGACAGGACTGGAGACCCAGTACTTC
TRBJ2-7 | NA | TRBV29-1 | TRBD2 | CSVSASGSYEQYF | TGCAGCGTTTCAGCTAGCGGGAGCTACGAGCAGTACTTC
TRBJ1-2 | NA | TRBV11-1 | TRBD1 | CASSLSGGVSFGYTF | TGTGCCAGCAGCTTGTCAGGGGGCGTTTCGTTTGGCTACACCTTC
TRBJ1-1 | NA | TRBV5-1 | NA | CASSLDGGDNTEAFF | TGCGCCAGCAGCTTGGACGGGGGCGATAACACTGAAGCTTTCTTT
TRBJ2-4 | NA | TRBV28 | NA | CATTWTDNIQYF | TGTGCCACCACCTGGACAGACAACATTCAGTACTTC
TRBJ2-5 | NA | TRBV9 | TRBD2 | CASSVGGSGEGETQYF | TGTGCCAGCAGCGTAGGAGGTAGCGGGGAAGGAGAGACCCAGTACTTC
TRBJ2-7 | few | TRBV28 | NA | CASSLLARTVQYF | TGTGCCAGCAGTTTATTAGCCAGGACTGTCCAGTACTTC
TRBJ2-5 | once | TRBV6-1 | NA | CASSETNAEQETQYF | TGTGCCAGCAGTGAAACCAATGCCGAGCAAGAGACCCAGTACTTC
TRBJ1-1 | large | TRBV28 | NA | CASSFEVTEAFF | TGTGCCAGCAGTTTCGAGGTCACTGAAGCTTTCTTT
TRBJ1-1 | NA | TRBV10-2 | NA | CASSDRGHPDTEAFF | TGCGCCAGCAGTGACCGGGGACACCCGGACACTGAAGCTTTCTTT
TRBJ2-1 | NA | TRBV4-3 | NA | CASSQDYTAFGEQFF | TGCGCCAGCAGCCAAGATTACACGGCTTTCGGTGAGCAGTTCTTC
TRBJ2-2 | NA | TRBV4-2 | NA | CASSQDYTVVGELFF | TGTGCCAGCAGCCAAGATTACACTGTCGTCGGGGAGCTGTTTTTT
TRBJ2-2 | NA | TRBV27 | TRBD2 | CASSLWGLASNTGELFF | TGTGCCAGCAGTTTATGGGGACTAGCATCGAACACCGGGGAGCTGTTTTTT
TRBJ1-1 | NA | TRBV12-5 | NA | CASVIGLNTEAFF | TGTGCTAGTGTAATAGGTCTTAACACTGAAGCTTTCTTT
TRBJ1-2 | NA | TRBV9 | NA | CASSAGMNYGYTF | TGTGCCAGCAGCGCAGGGATGAACTATGGCTACACCTTC
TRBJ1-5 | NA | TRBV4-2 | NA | CASSLDGLRGSNQPQHF | TGTGCCAGCAGCCTGGACGGCCTCCGGGGTAGCAATCAGCCCCAGCATTTT
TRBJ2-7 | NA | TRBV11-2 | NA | CASSHWDGREQYF | TGTGCCAGCAGCCACTGGGACGGCCGCGAGCAGTACTTC
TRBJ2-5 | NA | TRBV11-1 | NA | CASSPTPVQETQYF | TGTGCCAGCAGCCCGACCCCGGTACAAGAGACCCAGTACTTC
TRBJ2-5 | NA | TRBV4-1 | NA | CASSQPLDRQETQYF | TGCGCCAGCAGCCAGCCGCTGGACAGACAAGAGACCCAGTACTTC
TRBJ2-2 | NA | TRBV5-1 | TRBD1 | CASSLEIRDRGSGELFF | TGCGCCAGCAGCTTGGAAATCCGGGACAGGGGATCCGGGGAGCTGTTTTTT
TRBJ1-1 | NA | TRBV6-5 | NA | CASSFSYMNTEAFF | TGTGCCAGCAGTTTTTCCTACATGAACACTGAAGCTTTCTTT
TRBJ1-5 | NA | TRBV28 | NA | CAWTPGGNQPQHF | TGTGCCTGGACCCCGGGCGGCAATCAGCCCCAGCATTTT
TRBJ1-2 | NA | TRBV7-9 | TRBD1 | CASSTGTVGRGYTF | TGTGCCAGCAGCACGGGGACAGTCGGTCGGGGCTACACCTTC
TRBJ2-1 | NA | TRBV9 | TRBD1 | CASSTETGPSYNEQFF | TGTGCCAGCAGCACCGAGACAGGGCCCTCCTACAATGAGCAGTTCTTC
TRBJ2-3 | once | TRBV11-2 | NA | CASSPMSTDTQYF | TGTGCCAGCAGTCCTATGAGCACAGATACGCAGTATTTT
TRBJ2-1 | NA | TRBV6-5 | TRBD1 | CASRVTGVSYNEQFF | TGTGCCAGCAGGGTTACAGGGGTATCCTACAATGAGCAGTTCTTC
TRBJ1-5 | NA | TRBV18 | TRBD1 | CASSANRGFNQPQHF | TGTGCCAGCTCCGCAAACAGGGGCTTTAATCAGCCCCAGCATTTT
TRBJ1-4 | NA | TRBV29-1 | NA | CSVRDGNEKLFF | TGCAGCGTCCGGGACGGGAATGAAAAACTGTTTTTT
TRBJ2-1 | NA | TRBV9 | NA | CASSVKGFPYNEQFF | TGTGCCAGCAGCGTCAAAGGATTTCCCTACAATGAGCAGTTCTTC
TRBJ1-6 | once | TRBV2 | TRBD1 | CASRQGSGNSPLHF | TGTGCCAGCAGACAGGGGTCGGGTAATTCACCCCTCCACTTT
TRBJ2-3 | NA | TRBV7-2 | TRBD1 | CASSLSGQVQDTQYF | TGTGCCAGCAGCTTATCAGGACAGGTTCAAGATACGCAGTATTTT
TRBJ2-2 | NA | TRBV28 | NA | CASSSAGTVKNTGELFF | TGTGCCAGCAGTTCCGCCGGAACAGTTAAAAACACCGGGGAGCTGTTTTTT
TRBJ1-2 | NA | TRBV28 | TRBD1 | CASSLVGQGVRYTF | TGTGCCAGCAGTTTAGTGGGACAGGGGGTTCGCTACACCTTC
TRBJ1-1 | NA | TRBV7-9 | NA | CASSLEPNTEAFF | TGTGCCAGCAGCTTAGAACCCAACACTGAAGCTTTCTTT
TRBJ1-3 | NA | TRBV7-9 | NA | CASSFPGPGNTIYF | TGTGCCAGCAGCTTCCCGGGACCTGGAAACACCATATATTTT
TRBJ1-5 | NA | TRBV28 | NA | CASSNDRQPSNQPQHF | TGTGCCAGCAGTAACGATCGACAGCCTAGCAATCAGCCCCAGCATTTT
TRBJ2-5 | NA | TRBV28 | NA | CASRQTADWTAQYF | TGTGCCAGCAGACAGACAGCGGACTGGACGGCCCAGTACTTC
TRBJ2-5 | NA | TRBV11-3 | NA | CASSSNPRGFRQETQYF | TGTGCCAGCAGCTCGAACCCCCGGGGGTTTCGCCAAGAGACCCAGTACTTC
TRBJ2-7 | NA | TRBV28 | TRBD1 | CASSRGQGSYEQYF | TGTGCCAGCAGTAGGGGACAGGGTTCCTACGAGCAGTACTTC
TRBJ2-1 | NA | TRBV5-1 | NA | CASSLAGDYNEQFF | TGCGCCAGCAGCTTGGCGGGGGACTACAATGAGCAGTTCTTC
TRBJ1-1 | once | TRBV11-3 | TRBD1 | CASSFRDSMNTEAFF | TGTGCCAGCAGCTTCCGGGACAGCATGAACACTGAAGCTTTCTTT
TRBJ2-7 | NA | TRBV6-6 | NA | CASSSVGGGYYEQYF | TGTGCCAGCAGTTCGGTTGGAGGCGGATACTACGAGCAGTACTTC
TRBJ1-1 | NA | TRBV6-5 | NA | CASRDSGWRNTEAFF | TGTGCCAGCAGGGACAGTGGGTGGAGAAACACTGAAGCTTTCTTT
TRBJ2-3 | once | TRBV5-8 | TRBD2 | CASSLAGGQADTQYF | TGTGCCAGCAGCTTGGCGGGGGGGCAGGCAGATACGCAGTATTTT
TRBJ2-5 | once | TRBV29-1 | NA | CSVEAERWGVQETQYF | TGCAGCGTTGAAGCCGAAAGGTGGGGGGTCCAAGAGACCCAGTACTTC